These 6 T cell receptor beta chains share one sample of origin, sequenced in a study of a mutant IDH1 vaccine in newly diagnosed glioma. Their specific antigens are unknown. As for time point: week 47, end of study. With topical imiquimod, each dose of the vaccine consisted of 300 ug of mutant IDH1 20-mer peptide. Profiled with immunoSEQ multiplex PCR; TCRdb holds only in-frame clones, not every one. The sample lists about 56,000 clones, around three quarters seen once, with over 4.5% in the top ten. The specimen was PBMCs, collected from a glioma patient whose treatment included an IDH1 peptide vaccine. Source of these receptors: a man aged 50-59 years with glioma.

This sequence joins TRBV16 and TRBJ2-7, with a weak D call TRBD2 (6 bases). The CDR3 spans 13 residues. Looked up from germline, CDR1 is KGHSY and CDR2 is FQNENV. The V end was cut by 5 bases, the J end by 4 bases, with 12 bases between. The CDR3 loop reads CASSAGSWYEQYF. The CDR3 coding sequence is TGTGCCAGCAGCGCGGGGTCTTGGTACGAGCAGTACTTC.

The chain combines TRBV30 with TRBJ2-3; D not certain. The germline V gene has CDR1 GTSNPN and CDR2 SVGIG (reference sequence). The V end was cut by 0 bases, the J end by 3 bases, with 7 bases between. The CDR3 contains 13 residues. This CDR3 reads CAWSVRRTDTQYF. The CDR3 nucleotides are TGTGCCTGGAGTGTACGACGAACAGATACGCAGTATTTT.

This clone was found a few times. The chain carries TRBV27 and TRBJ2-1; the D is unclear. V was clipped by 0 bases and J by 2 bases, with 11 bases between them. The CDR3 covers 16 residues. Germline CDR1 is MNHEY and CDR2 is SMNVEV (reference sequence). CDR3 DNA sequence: TGTGCCAGCAGTTTATCGTACACCTCTACCTACAATGAGCAGTTCTTC. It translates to CASSLSYTSTYNEQFF.

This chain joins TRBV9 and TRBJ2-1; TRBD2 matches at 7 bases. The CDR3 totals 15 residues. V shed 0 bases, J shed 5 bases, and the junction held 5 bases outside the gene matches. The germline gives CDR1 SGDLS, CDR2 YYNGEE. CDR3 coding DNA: TGTGCCAGCAGCGTAGACACGGGGGGTCACAATGAGCAGTTCTTC. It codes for CASSVDTGGHNEQFF.

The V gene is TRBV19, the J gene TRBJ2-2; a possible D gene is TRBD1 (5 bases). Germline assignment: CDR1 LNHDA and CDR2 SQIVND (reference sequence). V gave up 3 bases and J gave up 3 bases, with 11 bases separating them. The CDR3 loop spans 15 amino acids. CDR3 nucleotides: TGTGCCAGTAGTATGGGCAGGGCGGACACCGGGGAGCTGTTTTTT. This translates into CASSMGRADTGELFF.

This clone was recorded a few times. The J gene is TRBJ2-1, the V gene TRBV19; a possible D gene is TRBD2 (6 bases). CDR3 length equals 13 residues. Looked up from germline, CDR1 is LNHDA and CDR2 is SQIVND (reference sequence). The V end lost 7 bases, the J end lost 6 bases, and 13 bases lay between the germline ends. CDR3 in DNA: TGTGCCAGTAACACGGGGGATAGCAATGAGCAGTTCTTC. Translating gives CASNTGDSNEQFF. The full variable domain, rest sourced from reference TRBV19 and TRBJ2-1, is DGGITQSPKYLFRKEGQNVTLSCEQNLNHDAMYWYRQDPGQGLRLIYYSQIVNDFQKGDIAEGYSVSREKKESFPLTVTSAQKNPTAFYLCASNTGDSNEQFFGPGTRLTVL.